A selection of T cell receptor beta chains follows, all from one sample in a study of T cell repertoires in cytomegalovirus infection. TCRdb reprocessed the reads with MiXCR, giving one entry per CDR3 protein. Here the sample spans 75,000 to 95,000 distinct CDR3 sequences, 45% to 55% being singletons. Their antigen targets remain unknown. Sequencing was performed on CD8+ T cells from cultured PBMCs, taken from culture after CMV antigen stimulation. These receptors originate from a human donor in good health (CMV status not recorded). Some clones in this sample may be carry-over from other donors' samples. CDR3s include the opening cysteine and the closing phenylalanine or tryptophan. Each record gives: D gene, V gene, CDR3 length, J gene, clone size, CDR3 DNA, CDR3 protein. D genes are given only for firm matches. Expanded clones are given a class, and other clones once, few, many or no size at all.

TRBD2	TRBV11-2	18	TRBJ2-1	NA	TGTGCCAGCAGCTCTTTGGGACTAGCGGGGGGGCGGGTGAATGAGCAGTTCTTC	CASSSLGLAGGRVNEQFF
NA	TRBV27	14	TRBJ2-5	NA	TGTGCCAGCAGTTTCGGGGCTAGCCAAGAGACCCAGTACTTC	CASSFGASQETQYF
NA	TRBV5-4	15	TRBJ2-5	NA	TGTGCCAGCAGCTTGGAGCCCGGCAGCCAAGAGACCCAGTACTTC	CASSLEPGSQETQYF
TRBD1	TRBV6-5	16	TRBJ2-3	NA	TGTGCCAGCAGTACTGGGGCAGGGGGTCTGACAGATACGCAGTATTTT	CASSTGAGGLTDTQYF
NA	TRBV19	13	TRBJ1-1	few	TGTGCCAGTAGTATAGGGGCAGAACCTGAAGCTTTCTTT	CASSIGAEPEAFF
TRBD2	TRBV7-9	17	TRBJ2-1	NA	TGTGCCAGCAGCTTAGCCCGTGGTAGCGGGGAGTACAATGAGCAGTTCTTC	CASSLARGSGEYNEQFF
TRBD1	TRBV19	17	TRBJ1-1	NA	TGTGCCAGTAGTATGGACCGGGACAGGGGACTGAACACTGAAGCTTTCTTT	CASSMDRDRGLNTEAFF
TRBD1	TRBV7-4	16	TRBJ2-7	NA	TGTGCCAGCAGCCCGAGACAGGGAGAGGGCCTATACGAGCAGTACTTC	CASSPRQGEGLYEQYF
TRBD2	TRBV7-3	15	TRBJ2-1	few	TGTGCCAGCAGCCCAATACTAGCGGGTTACAATGAGCAGTTCTTC	CASSPILAGYNEQFF
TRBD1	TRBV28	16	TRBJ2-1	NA	TGTGCCAGCAGTTTTACCTACCCGGGACAGGACTTTGAGCAGTTCTTC	CASSFTYPGQDFEQFF
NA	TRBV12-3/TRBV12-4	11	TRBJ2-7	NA	TGTGCCAGCGGCCTGGGGGACGAGCAGTACTTC	CASGLGDEQYF
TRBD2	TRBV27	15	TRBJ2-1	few	TGTGCCAGCAGAATTAGCGGGAGCTCCTTTCGAGAGCAGTTCTTC	CASRISGSSFREQFF
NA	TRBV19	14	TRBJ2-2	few	TGTGCCAGTAGTCCTCAACTAGGGGCCGGGGAGCTGTTTTTT	CASSPQLGAGELFF
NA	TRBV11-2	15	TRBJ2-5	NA	TGTGCCAGCAGCTTGTTGGGGCCAATCACCGGGGACCAGTACTTC	CASSLLGPITGDQYF
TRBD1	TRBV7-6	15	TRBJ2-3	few	TGTGCCAGCAGCCCGGGACAGGGGGTCACAGATACGCAGTATTTT	CASSPGQGVTDTQYF
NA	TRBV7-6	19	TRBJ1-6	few	TGTGCCAGCAGCTTAGCGGGTCAACACCCGGCGCGTATAATTCACCCCCTCCACTTT	CASSLAGQHPARIIHPLHF
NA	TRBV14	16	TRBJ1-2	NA	TGTGCCAGCAGCCAAGACGAATTTTCTAAGGGCTATGGCTACACCTTC	CASSQDEFSKGYGYTF
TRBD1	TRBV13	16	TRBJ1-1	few	TGTGCCAGCAGCTCTTTTATCAGGGGGCTGAACACTGAAGCTTTCTTT	CASSSFIRGLNTEAFF
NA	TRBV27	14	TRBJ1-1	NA	TGTGCCAGCAGTTTATCAGGGACATCGGCTGAAGCTTTCTTT	CASSLSGTSAEAFF
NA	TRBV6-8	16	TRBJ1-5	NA	TGTGCCAACAGTTACTCTGCGGCCAATAGCAATCAGCCCCAGCATTTT	CANSYSAANSNQPQHF
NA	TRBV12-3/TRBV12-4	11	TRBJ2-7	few	TGTGCCAGCAGTTCCCGCCACGAGCAGTACTTC	CASSSRHEQYF
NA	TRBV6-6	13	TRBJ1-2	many	TGTGCCACCTACGGACCTTCTAACTATGGCTACACCTTC	CATYGPSNYGYTF
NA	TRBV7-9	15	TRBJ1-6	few	TGTGCCAGCAGCGTAGGACGGTCCTATAATTCACCCCTCCACTTT	CASSVGRSYNSPLHF
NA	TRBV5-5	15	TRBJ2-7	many	TGTGCCAGCAGCTTGGCAAGGCTCCCCTCCTACGAGCAGTACTTC	CASSLARLPSYEQYF
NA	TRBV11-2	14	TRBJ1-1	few	TGTGCCAGCAGCTTAGGGGGGCGCCGGACTGAAGCTTTCTTT	CASSLGGRRTEAFF
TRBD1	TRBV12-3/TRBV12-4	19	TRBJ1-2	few	TGTGCCAGCATCCTCGGGTCTAGATTGGACAGGGGGGCTAACTATGGCTACACCTTC	CASILGSRLDRGANYGYTF
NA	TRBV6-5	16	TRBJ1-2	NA	TGTGCCAGCAGTTACCGCCGACAGGCCTTTAACTATGGCTACACCTTC	CASSYRRQAFNYGYTF
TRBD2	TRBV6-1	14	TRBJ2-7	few	TGTGCCAGCACCCGGACTAGCGGGGGGGCCGGGCTATACTTC	CASTRTSGGAGLYF
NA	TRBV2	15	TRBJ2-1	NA	TGTGCCAGCAGTGACAGTGATATAGGTGACAATGAGCAGTTCTTC	CASSDSDIGDNEQFF
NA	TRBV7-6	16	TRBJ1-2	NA	TGTGCCAGCAGCTTATCAAGGCAGGGAAACAACTATGGCTACACCTTC	CASSLSRQGNNYGYTF
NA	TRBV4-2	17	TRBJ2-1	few	TGTGCCAGCAGCCAAGATCTTCAGGAGGGAGCCTACAATGAGCAGTTCTTC	CASSQDLQEGAYNEQFF
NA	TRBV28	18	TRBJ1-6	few	TGTGCCAGCAGTCCACGACTCACAGGGTTCGCCTATAATTCACCCCTCCACTTT	CASSPRLTGFAYNSPLHF